Shown below are 18 T cell receptor beta chains from a single sample sequenced in a study of T cells in localized non-small cell lung cancer. This table comes from immunoSEQ multiplex PCR, and its TCRdb copy is limited to in-frame clones, with some not included. This sample yields over a thousand clones, of which just over 14% are seen a single time; more than 25% belongs to the top ten. The source was normal lung tissue next to the tumor, collected before any cancer treatment. The origin of the receptors is an older male donor with stage I lung adenocarcinoma.

This chain joins TRBV18 and TRBJ1-1; 8 nucleotides match TRBD1. V was clipped by 9 bases and J by 1 base; unmatched bases: 7. The CDR3 sequence is 14 residues long. The germline V gene encodes CDR1 KGHSH and CDR2 LQKENI. The CDR3 DNA sequence: TGTGCCAGTTCATCGACAGGGGAGAACACTGAAGCTTTCTTT. As protein: CASSSTGENTEAFF.

The chain carries TRBV19 and TRBJ1-5, with TRBD1 matching over 9 bases. V shed 5 bases and J 1 base; nucleotides not matched to a gene: 3. This CDR3 comprises 15 residues. Germline CDR1 LNHDA, CDR2 SQIVND (reference sequence). DNA of the CDR3: TGTGCCAGTAGTCCGGGACAGGGAAGCAATCAGCCCCAGCATTTT. Its translation: CASSPGQGSNQPQHF.

This clone was seen a handful of times. The chain has TRBV9 and TRBJ1-2, with D hard to call. CDR1 SGDLS and CDR2 YYNGEE come from the germline V gene. The CDR3 is 14 residues long. V was clipped by 2 bases and J by 7 bases, with 15 bases between them. The CDR3 coding sequence is TGTGCCAGCAGCGTCATAAGGGAGGGCGTTGGCTACACCTTC. Encoded protein: CASSVIREGVGYTF.

This clone was picked up a small number of times. The chain recombines TRBV10-2 with TRBJ1-1; D not resolved. Trimming removed 5 bases from V and 5 bases from J, with 12 bases in between. This CDR3 contains 13 residues. From germline, CDR1 is WSHSY and CDR2 SAAADI. This chain's CDR3 is CASSRVSGTEAFF. CDR3 nucleotide sequence: TGCGCCAGCAGTAGGGTGAGCGGGACTGAAGCTTTCTTT.

The chain carries TRBV19 and TRBJ2-7; D might be TRBD2 (6 bases). The germline V gene encodes CDR1 LNHDA and CDR2 SQIVND (reference sequence). The V gene lost 5 bases and the J gene lost 0 bases, with 17 bases spanning the gap. The CDR3 extends over 16 amino acids. CDR3 nucleotide sequence: TGTGCCAGTAGTTCCCGACTTGGAGGGGACTCCTACGAGCAGTACTTC. This gives the protein CASSSRLGGDSYEQYF.

The genes are TRBV19 and TRBJ1-4; D possibly corresponds to TRBD1 (5 bases). Germline assignment: CDR1 LNHDA and CDR2 SQIVND (reference sequence). There are 15 residues in the CDR3. V dropped 5 bases and J dropped 2 bases, with 12 bases sitting between them. The CDR3 region has the DNA TGTGCCAGTAGTCCTCAGGGAGGGACTAATGAAAAACTGTTTTTT. Translation gives CASSPQGGTNEKLFF.

This clone is a singleton in its sample. The chain recombines TRBV28 with TRBJ2-1; unclear D gene. V lost 7 bases and J lost 0, with 4 bases in between. CDR1 MDHEN and CDR2 SYDVKM come from the germline V gene. CDR3 size: 12 residues. The CDR3 DNA is TGTGCCAGCACTGGCTCCTACAATGAGCAGTTCTTC. Encoded protein: CASTGSYNEQFF.

This clone was picked up a small number of times. The CDR3 loop is CAIGAIEGEAFF. The CDR3, as DNA: TGTGCCATCGGTGCTATTGAAGGTGAAGCTTTCTTT. The rearrangement joins TRBV6-8 to TRBJ1-1, with unresolved D. The germline V gene encodes CDR1 MNHGY and CDR2 SAAAGT. There are 12 residues in the CDR3. V shed 10 bases and J shed 7 bases, with 16 bases lying between them.

The chain carries TRBV18 and TRBJ2-2; no definite D call. The CDR3 loop spans 12 amino acids. Germline lookup yields CDR1 KGHSH and CDR2 LQKENI. The V end lost 3 bases, the J end lost 7 bases, and 6 bases lay between the germline ends. The CDR3 DNA reads as TGTGCCAGCTCACCGACGGTCGGGGAGCTGTTTTTT. The encoded protein is CASSPTVGELFF. The whole variable domain, filled in from reference TRBV18 and TRBJ2-2, reads NAGVMQNPRHLVRRRGQEARLRCSPMKGHSHVYWYRQLPEEGLKFMVYLQKENIIDESGMPKERFSAEFPKEGPSILRIQQVVRGDSAAYFCASSPTVGELFFGEGSRLTVL.

This clone was seen only a few times. The chain uses TRBV9 and TRBJ2-7; 8 bases align to TRBD2. Trimming cost V 0 bases and J 4 bases; bases outside gene matches: 9. CDR1 is SGDLS and CDR2 is YYNGEE in the germline V gene. The CDR3 consists of 16 residues. In nucleotides, the CDR3 is TGTGCCAGCAGCGTAGGGGGCACTAGCGGAAAATACGAGCAGTACTTC. Its translation is CASSVGGTSGKYEQYF.

This clone appeared a few times. J is TRBJ1-4 and V is TRBV9; no reliable D call. V lost 0 bases and J 2 bases, leaving 5 bases between the germline ends. The CDR3 length is 14 residues. CDR1 and CDR2 from the germline V gene are SGDLS and YYNGEE. The CDR3 protein is CASSVGRTNEKLFF. The CDR3 nucleotides are TGTGCCAGCAGCGTAGGACGCACTAATGAAAAACTGTTTTTT.

The V call is TRBV28, the J call TRBJ1-2; a possible D gene is TRBD1 (5 bases). Trimming removed 10 bases from V and 4 bases from J, with 16 bases in between. This CDR3 has 13 residues. Germline V gives CDR1 MDHEN, CDR2 SYDVKM. The CDR3 spells CATKDQGFYGYTF. DNA for the CDR3: TGTGCCACCAAGGATCAGGGCTTCTATGGCTACACCTTC.

Relative to its sample, this clone is medium-sized (0.01 to 0.1%). The V and J genes are TRBV7-2 and TRBJ1-1, with D uncertain. CDR1 is SGHTA and CDR2 is FQGNSA in the germline V gene. The germline V and J ends were trimmed by 2 bases and 1 base, with 5 bases remaining between them. The CDR3 consists of 13 residues. The CDR3 DNA sequence: TGTGCCAGCAGCTTAATGGGGAACACTGAAGCTTTCTTT. Translating gives CASSLMGNTEAFF.

In this sample, this clone is medium-sized. This rearrangement joins TRBV11-3 to TRBJ1-6, with D possibly TRBD1 on 6 matching bases. This CDR3 is 16 amino acids long. With 8 bases removed from V and 6 bases from J, the gap between germline ends came to 20 bases. Germline V gives CDR1 SGHNT, CDR2 YENEEA. The CDR3 DNA sequence: TGTGCCAGCGGATCCACATATGGGACACCTAATTCACCCCTCCACTTT. Residues: CASGSTYGTPNSPLHF.

This clone was recorded a few times. The chain links TRBV30 to TRBJ1-5, with D hard to call. Germline assignment: CDR1 GTSNPN and CDR2 SVGIG (reference sequence). V was clipped by 2 bases and J by 7 bases, with 12 bases between them. CDR3 length equals 13 residues. CDR3 coding DNA: TGTGCCTGGAGTAAGGGAGGCGACCAGCCCCAGCATTTT. As protein: CAWSKGGDQPQHF.

J is TRBJ2-3 and V is TRBV29-1; D is possibly TRBD1 or TRBD2 (5 bases each). The V end lost 4 bases, the J end lost 3 bases, and 11 bases lay between the germline ends. The CDR3 is 13 residues long. Germline assignment: CDR1 SQVTM and CDR2 ANQGSEA. CDR3 loop: CSVVGDGTDTQYF. The CDR3 DNA reads as TGCAGCGTTGTGGGGGACGGAACAGATACGCAGTATTTT.

Only a few counts were recorded for this clone. The V call is TRBV9, the J call TRBJ1-2; 10 bases align to TRBD1. Germline V gives CDR1 SGDLS, CDR2 YYNGEE. Losses at the gene ends were 3 bases for V and 2 bases for J; bases not matched to a gene: 10. The CDR3 is made up of 17 amino acids. The CDR3 is CASSGTGTGDVNYGYTF. The CDR3 DNA sequence: TGTGCCAGCAGCGGAACCGGGACAGGGGACGTAAACTATGGCTACACCTTC.

This chain uses TRBV28 with TRBJ1-5; D remains ambiguous. The germline V gene encodes CDR1 MDHEN and CDR2 SYDVKM. The CDR3 runs to 17 residues. The V and J ends lost 6 bases and 2 bases respectively, with 20 bases between them. The CDR3 spells CASRSHPSGAGNQPQHF. The DNA of the CDR3 is TGTGCCAGCAGGTCCCACCCCTCGGGCGCCGGCAATCAGCCCCAGCATTTT.